The next 19 T cell receptor beta chains were all read from a single sample in a study of blood T cell repertoires in COVID-19. Method: immunoSEQ multiplex PCR; TCRdb's copy keeps in-frame clones and lacks some. The top ten clones hold under 3% of a sample with roughly 120,000 clones, around four fifths of them seen once. The specimen was peripheral blood. The receptors originated from a man in his thirties or forties with acute or convalescent COVID-19.

The rearrangement links TRBV5-1 to TRBJ1-2; 9 bases align to TRBD1. Per the germline V gene, CDR1 is SGHRS and CDR2 is YFSETQ. J gave up 5 bases and V 3 bases, and 8 bases lay outside the gene matches. The CDR3 consists of 15 residues. The CDR3 coding sequence is TGCGCCAGCAGCTATTACGGACAGGGGAGGTATGGCTACACCTTC. This encodes CASSYYGQGRYGYTF.

This sequence joins TRBV27 and TRBJ2-1; a possible D gene is TRBD2 (5 bases). CDR3 length: 13 amino acids. The V gene lost 6 bases and the J gene lost 3 bases, with 9 bases spanning the gap. Germline V gives CDR1 MNHEY, CDR2 SMNVEV (reference sequence). CDR3 sequence (DNA): TGTGCCAGCAGGGACGGGGTCTACAATGAGCAGTTCTTC. Translated, it gives CASRDGVYNEQFF.

This sequence joins TRBV3-1 (or the pseudogene TRBV3-2) and TRBJ1-1, with TRBD1 matching over 8 bases. The CDR3 extends over 16 amino acids. CDR1 is LGHDT and CDR2 is YNNKEL in the germline V gene (reference sequence). V shed 5 bases and J 0 bases; nucleotides not matched to a gene: 8. CDR3 in amino acids: CASSDTGGGMNTEAFF. The CDR3 coding sequence is TGTGCCAGCAGCGACACAGGGGGGGGGATGAACACTGAAGCTTTCTTT.

The rearrangement joins TRBV30 to TRBJ2-7, with 9 bases lining up with TRBD1. Germline V gene lookup returns CDR1 GTSNPN and CDR2 SVGIG (reference sequence). This CDR3 spans 14 amino acids. J lost 3 bases, V lost 5 bases, and 8 bases had no gene match. In DNA form, the CDR3 reads TGTGCCTGGGCCCCAGGGACAGGGTACTACGAGCAGTACTTC. This codes for CAWAPGTGYYEQYF.

This chain connects TRBV7-2 to TRBJ2-1, with TRBD1 matching 7 bases. Germline assignment: CDR1 SGHTA and CDR2 FQGNSA. The CDR3 sequence is 15 residues long. J was trimmed by 2 bases and V by 5 bases; bases with no gene match: 6. The CDR3: CASSVTGTAYNEQFF. As DNA, the CDR3 is TGTGCCAGCAGCGTAACCGGGACAGCCTACAATGAGCAGTTCTTC.

The genes are TRBV27 and TRBJ2-5; TRBD2 is a possible D gene (7 bases). This CDR3 spans 17 amino acids. V was shortened by 3 bases and J by 1 base, with 18 bases between the two germline ends. The germline V gene has CDR1 MNHEY and CDR2 SMNVEV (reference sequence). In nucleotides, the CDR3 is TGTGCCAGCAGTTTGGGGTTGGGGGGGCTAGCCCAAGAGACCCAGTACTTC. This translates into CASSLGLGGLAQETQYF.

V usage is TRBV4-1 and J usage is TRBJ2-7; no definite D call. V was cut by 4 bases and J by 5 bases, with 15 bases left in between. This CDR3 is 14 amino acids long. Germline CDR1 is MGHRA and CDR2 is YSYEKL. The CDR3 coding sequence is TGCGCCAGCAGCCCCTCGATCTCCGGAGACGAGCAGTACTTC. Translating gives CASSPSISGDEQYF.

The chain couples TRBV6-5 to TRBJ2-1; 10 bases map to TRBD1. CDR3 length: 15 residues. The germline V gene has CDR1 MNHEY and CDR2 SVGAGI. The J segment lost 7 bases and the V segment lost 7 bases, leaving 10 bases of the junction unmatched. The DNA of the CDR3 is TGTGCCAGCACCGACAGGACAGGGGGGGGAAATGAGCAGTTCTTC. This sequence encodes CASTDRTGGGNEQFF.

The genes are TRBV7-9 and TRBJ2-7; TRBD2 matches at 11 bases. Germline loops: CDR1 SEHNR, CDR2 FQNEAQ (reference sequence). After removal of 1 base from V and 10 bases from J, the junction contained 6 bases not matched to a gene. CDR3 length: 14 amino acids. In DNA form, the CDR3 reads TGTGCCAGCAGCTTAGTACTAGCGGGAGAACCACAGTACGTC. Amino acids: CASSLVLAGEPQYV.

As DNA, the CDR3 is TGCAGTGCTAATGAGGCGGGGAGTATGAACACTGAAGCTTTCTTT. This gives the protein CSANEAGSMNTEAFF. This sequence joins TRBV20-1 and TRBJ1-1; D remains unclear. V was cut by 4 bases and J by 0 bases, with 15 bases left in between. Germline V lookup: CDR1 DFQATT, CDR2 SNEGSKA (reference sequence). The CDR3 sequence is 15 residues long.

This clone has more than one count but fewer than ten. The chain combines TRBV3-1 (or the pseudogene TRBV3-2) with TRBJ1-6; D is ambiguous. The V end was cut by 4 bases, the J end by 0 bases, with 7 bases between. This CDR3 has 15 amino acids. Germline V lookup: CDR1 LGHDT, CDR2 YNNKEL (reference sequence). The CDR3 DNA reads as TGTGCCAGCAGCCTACTAAGCTCCTATAATTCACCCCTCCACTTT. It encodes CASSLLSSYNSPLHF.

The V call is TRBV6-2 or TRBV6-3, the J call TRBJ1-1; D gene ambiguous. The V end was cut by 6 bases, the J end by 3 bases, with 11 bases between. There are 13 residues in the CDR3. Germline CDR1 and CDR2: MNHEY and SVGEGT. CDR3 amino acids: CASSLEEYTEAFF. The DNA of the CDR3 is TGTGCCAGCAGCCTAGAGGAGTACACTGAAGCTTTCTTT.

V is TRBV3-1 (or the pseudogene TRBV3-2) and J is TRBJ1-1; tentatively, D is TRBD1 (6 bases). The V end was cut by 7 bases, the J end by 1 base, with 10 bases between. The length of the CDR3 is 13 residues. Germline V gene data show CDR1 as LGHDT and CDR2 as YNNKEL (reference sequence). CDR3 sequence reads: CASTQGTNTEAFF. CDR3 bases: TGTGCCAGCACACAGGGTACGAACACTGAAGCTTTCTTT.

The CDR3 loop is CASSRLGGRSNNEQFF. The CDR3 region has the DNA TGTGCCAGCAGCCGTTTAGGCGGGAGAAGCAACAATGAGCAGTTCTTC. V is TRBV11-3 and J is TRBJ2-1; 7 bases map to TRBD2. Germline V gene data show CDR1 as SGHNT and CDR2 as YENEEA. The CDR3 is 16 residues long. V lost 5 bases, J lost 5 bases, and 12 bases stayed unmatched.

This clone has only a few counts. J is TRBJ2-7 and V is TRBV18, with TRBD2 as a possible D gene (6 bases). V was cut by 6 bases and J by 3 bases, with 15 bases left in between. The CDR3 is 14 amino acids. Germline CDR1 KGHSH, CDR2 LQKENI. CDR3 bases: TGTGCCAGCTCCCCGCCGGGACTTTACTACGAGCAGTACTTC. Its translation: CASSPPGLYYEQYF.

The rearrangement links TRBV24-1 to TRBJ2-2; possible D gene TRBD1, 5 bases. Germline CDR1 KGHDR, CDR2 SFDVKD. The V end lost 9 bases, the J end lost 4 bases, and 14 bases lay between the germline ends. The CDR3 loop spans 14 amino acids. CDR3 residues: CATESQGFTGELFF. The DNA for the CDR3 is TGTGCCACCGAAAGTCAGGGTTTCACCGGGGAGCTGTTTTTT.

The gene calls are TRBV7-9 and TRBJ2-5; 9 bases map to TRBD1. Germline CDR1 and CDR2: SEHNR and FQNEAQ (reference sequence). Trimming removed 3 bases from V and 5 bases from J; junction bases left unmatched: 10. The CDR3 is 16 amino acids. In DNA, the CDR3 is TGTGCCAGCAGCTTCGCGCAGGGACAGGGTCGGGAGACCCAGTACTTC. It is translated as CASSFAQGQGRETQYF.

The gene calls are TRBV7-8 and TRBJ2-1; 10 nucleotides match TRBD2. Germline assignment: CDR1 SGHVS and CDR2 FQNEAQ. The length of the CDR3 is 19 residues. After removal of 5 bases from V and 6 bases from J, the junction contained 19 bases not matched to a gene. The CDR3 is CASSQSGLAGAQGGNEQFF. The CDR3 DNA reads TGTGCCAGCAGCCAAAGTGGCCTAGCGGGAGCTCAAGGCGGCAATGAGCAGTTCTTC. The variable domain in full, with the rest retrieved from reference TRBV7-8 and TRBJ2-1, is GAGVSQSPRYKVAKRGQDVALRCDPISGHVSLFWYQQALGQGPEFLTYFQNEAQLDKSGLPSDRFFAERPEGSVSTLKIQRTQQEDSAVYLCASSQSGLAGAQGGNEQFFGPGTRLTVL.

The chain is built from TRBV4-2 and TRBJ2-1, with TRBD2 matching over 15 bases. CDR3 length: 16 amino acids. V lost 3 bases and J lost 9; bases outside the gene matches: 6. CDR1 is LGHNA and CDR2 is YNFKEQ in the germline V gene. The CDR3 DNA is TGTGCCAGCAGCCAGGGACTAGCGGGGGGATCCCCTGAGCAGTTCTTC. Translated, it gives CASSQGLAGGSPEQFF.